The clone carrying this T cell receptor (beta chain) was seen more than once but under ten times. Here immunoSEQ multiplex PCR was the method, and the copy in TCRdb shows in-frame clones only, minus some. The data hold about 49,000 clones, with around 84% observed a single time. Germline assignment: CDR1 MNHEY and CDR2 SVGAGI. V dropped 0 bases and J dropped 10 bases, with 13 bases sitting between them. The CDR3 consists of 15 residues. The data were obtained in a study of OX40 agonist ivuxolimab in advanced cancers. Study overall: Participants averaged approximately 65 years of age (range about 23 to 80) and were roughly 80% male.

Autoimmune disease history or systemic immunosuppression was exclusionary. This specimen was CD4+ or CD8+ T cells sorted from blood, taken in a trial of the OX40 agonist ivuxolimab. V gene TRBV6-5 combines with J gene TRBJ1-6; a possible D gene is TRBD1 (5 bases). This receptor was taken from an adult with an advanced solid tumor such as melanoma, head and neck, liver or kidney cancer. This CDR3 is CASSYSGSRESPLHF. The CDR3 region has the DNA TGTGCCAGCAGTTACTCGGGTTCCAGGGAATCACCCCTCCACTTT.